The 18 T cell receptor beta chains in this list originate from one sample, sequenced in a study of blood T cell repertoires in COVID-19. TCRdb keeps only in-frame clones here, not all; method: immunoSEQ multiplex PCR. The sample has over 45,000 clones; approximately 80% are singletons. The material sequenced was peripheral blood. The receptor set was obtained from a human donor in a cohort sampled during active or convalescent COVID-19.

For the CDR3, the DNA is TGTGCCAGCCGGGGGAGGGGGGCCGATACGCAGTATTTT. The encoded protein is CASRGRGADTQYF. The chain joins TRBV6-4 to TRBJ2-3; D might be TRBD2 (7 bases). V gave up 8 bases and J gave up 6 bases, with 15 bases separating them. CDR1 is MRHNA, CDR2 SNTAGT, per germline. The CDR3 runs 13 residues.

The chain uses TRBV5-1 and TRBJ2-3; perhaps TRBD2 as D (5 bases). V gave up 4 bases and J gave up 2 bases, with 17 bases separating them. The CDR3 is 16 residues long. Germline lookup yields CDR1 SGHRS and CDR2 YFSETQ. The CDR3 protein is CASSPDGVKSTDTQYF. Written as DNA, the CDR3 is TGCGCCAGCAGCCCGGACGGGGTAAAGTCCACAGATACGCAGTATTTT.

The chain employs TRBV11-1 and TRBJ2-7; TRBD1 matches at 10 bases. This CDR3 region has 15 residues. Germline V gives CDR1 SGHAT, CDR2 FQDESV (reference sequence). V was pared by 4 bases and J by 0 bases, with 3 bases of the junction left unmatched. The CDR3 protein is CASSYGQGGSYEQYF. The CDR3 nucleotides are TGTGCCAGCAGCTACGGACAGGGGGGCTCCTACGAGCAGTACTTC.

This clone was seen a few times. The chain uses TRBV27 and TRBJ1-4; D gene unclear. Germline V lookup: CDR1 MNHEY, CDR2 SMNVEV (reference sequence). With 5 bases removed from V and 8 bases from J, the gap between germline ends came to 18 bases. This CDR3 contains 15 residues. CDR3 bases: TGTGCCAGCAGTCCGCGTGGCAATCCGGGAGAAAAACTGTTTTTT. Protein product: CASSPRGNPGEKLFF.

The V call is TRBV5-4, the J call TRBJ2-2; 7 nucleotides match TRBD1. The CDR3 consists of 17 residues. Losses at the gene ends were 0 bases for V and 6 bases for J; bases not matched to a gene: 11. Germline V lookup: CDR1 SGHNT, CDR2 YYREEE (reference sequence). DNA of the CDR3: TGTGCCAGCAGCTTGGTGGGACAGAGGGGACGACCCGGGGAGCTGTTTTTT. Its translation is CASSLVGQRGRPGELFF.

The CDR3 protein is CASSLSGQGAREQYF. The CDR3 nucleotides read TGCGCCAGCAGCCTATCAGGACAGGGGGCGCGAGAGCAGTACTTC. This chain connects TRBV4-3 to TRBJ2-7; 11 nucleotides align to TRBD1. Looked up from germline, CDR1 is LGHNA and CDR2 is YSLEER. V lost 4 bases, J lost 7 bases, and 9 bases stayed unmatched. The CDR3 is 15 amino acids.

The chain combines TRBV6-5 with TRBJ1-6; 7 bases map to TRBD1. The CDR3 totals 15 residues. The germline V gene encodes CDR1 MNHEY and CDR2 SVGAGI. Trimming removed 2 bases from V and 2 bases from J; junction bases left unmatched: 0. The CDR3 DNA sequence: TGTGCCAGCAGTTACGACAGGGCCTATAATTCACCCCTCCACTTT. Its translation: CASSYDRAYNSPLHF.

The gene calls are TRBV27 and TRBJ1-5; 9 bases match TRBD1. Germline loops: CDR1 MNHEY, CDR2 SMNVEV (reference sequence). Trimming at V came to 5 bases and at J to 7 bases, leaving 9 bases not matched to a gene. The CDR3 is 15 residues long. CDR3 region: CASSPSQGARQPQHF. The CDR3 nucleotides read TGTGCCAGCAGTCCCTCACAGGGGGCAAGGCAGCCCCAGCATTTT.

The V and J genes are TRBV5-8 and TRBJ1-1; 9 bases line up with TRBD1. There are 13 residues in the CDR3. Trimming cost V 4 bases and J 4 bases; bases outside gene matches: 2. Germline values: CDR1 SGHTS, CDR2 YDEGEE. The CDR3 DNA reads TGTGCCAGCAGCCCACAGGGGGCCACTGAAGCTTTCTTT. It encodes CASSPQGATEAFF.

The CDR3 DNA sequence: TGTGCCAGCAGTGAGTCTGGACAGGGAGGGCGAGAGACCCAGTACTTC. Its protein product is CASSESGQGGRETQYF. The V gene is TRBV6-1, the J gene TRBJ2-5; maybe TRBD1 (8 bases). Germline V gives CDR1 MNHNS, CDR2 SASEGT. V was trimmed by 3 bases and J by 4 bases, leaving 18 bases between them. There are 16 residues in the CDR3.

The V gene is TRBV6-5, the J gene TRBJ2-2, with TRBD1 identical over 9 bases. The V gene end was trimmed by 2 bases and the J gene end by 6 bases; junction bases not matched to a gene: 4. Germline CDR1 and CDR2: MNHEY and SVGAGI. This CDR3 has 15 residues. The CDR3 coding sequence is TGTGCCAGCAGTTACCGACAGGGGGTCTCCGGGGAGCTGTTTTTT. This gives the protein CASSYRQGVSGELFF.

This chain uses TRBV19 with TRBJ1-5, with TRBD1 matching 8 bases. The CDR3 loop spans 15 amino acids. V lost 6 bases and J lost 7; bases outside the gene matches: 11. Germline lookup yields CDR1 LNHDA and CDR2 SQIVND (reference sequence). The CDR3 region has the DNA TGTGCCAGTAGCCAGTTACAGGGGGATGTCCAGCCCCAGCATTTT. This translates into CASSQLQGDVQPQHF.

This chain links TRBV7-9 with TRBJ1-2, with no clear D. The CDR3 sequence is 14 residues long. Trimming pared 1 base from V and 4 bases from J, leaving 10 bases between. CDR1 is SEHNR, CDR2 FQNEAQ, per germline (reference sequence). CDR3 in amino acids: CASSLGGNLYGYTF. The CDR3, as DNA: TGTGCCAGCAGCTTAGGAGGGAACCTCTATGGCTACACCTTC.

The chain has TRBV7-9 and TRBJ2-7; D remains ambiguous. V was clipped by 3 bases and J by 0 bases, with 6 bases between them. Germline V lookup: CDR1 SEHNR, CDR2 FQNEAQ (reference sequence). The CDR3 totals 13 residues. The CDR3 coding sequence is TGTGCCAGCAGCTTCAGATTCTCCTACGAGCAGTACTTC. Encoded protein: CASSFRFSYEQYF.

The chain links TRBV19 to TRBJ1-2, with 7 bases matching TRBD1. The V and J ends lost 5 bases and 3 bases, in that order; junction bases with no gene match: 0. CDR3 length: 12 residues. Germline loops: CDR1 LNHDA, CDR2 SQIVND (reference sequence). For the CDR3, the DNA is TGTGCCAGTAGTGACAGGGACTATGGCTACACCTTC. Translating gives CASSDRDYGYTF. The full variable domain, in which reference TRBV19 and TRBJ1-2 provide the parts outside the CDR3, is DGGITQSPKYLFRKEGQNVTLSCEQNLNHDAMYWYRQDPGQGLRLIYYSQIVNDFQKGDIAEGYSVSREKKESFPLTVTSAQKNPTAFYLCASSDRDYGYTFGSGTRLTVV.

The J gene is TRBJ2-4, the V gene TRBV6-1, with D maybe TRBD2 (6 bases). The germline V gene encodes CDR1 MNHNS and CDR2 SASEGT. Trimming stripped 2 bases from V and 0 bases from J, with 11 bases between. There are 16 residues in the CDR3. CDR3 in amino acids: CASSEWGELAKNIQYF. For the CDR3, the DNA is TGTGCCAGCAGTGAATGGGGGGAACTAGCCAAAAACATTCAGTACTTC.

V usage is TRBV7-3 and J usage is TRBJ1-2; D gene ambiguous. The CDR3 runs 17 residues. V dropped 5 bases and J dropped 5 bases, with 24 bases sitting between them. Per the germline V gene, CDR1 is SGHTA and CDR2 is FQGTGA. In nucleotides, the CDR3 is TGTGCCAGCAGCCCGCTCCCCTCCGGGATGTCAGGTTATGGCTACACCTTC. Translated: CASSPLPSGMSGYGYTF.

The V gene is TRBV19, the J gene TRBJ1-1; D unresolved. Per the germline V gene, CDR1 is LNHDA and CDR2 is SQIVND (reference sequence). Deletions cut 9 bases from V and 7 bases from J, with 15 bases between. The CDR3 length is 12 residues. The CDR3 reads CASRLSSGEAFF. The CDR3 DNA is TGTGCCAGCCGCCTTAGTTCTGGTGAAGCTTTCTTT.